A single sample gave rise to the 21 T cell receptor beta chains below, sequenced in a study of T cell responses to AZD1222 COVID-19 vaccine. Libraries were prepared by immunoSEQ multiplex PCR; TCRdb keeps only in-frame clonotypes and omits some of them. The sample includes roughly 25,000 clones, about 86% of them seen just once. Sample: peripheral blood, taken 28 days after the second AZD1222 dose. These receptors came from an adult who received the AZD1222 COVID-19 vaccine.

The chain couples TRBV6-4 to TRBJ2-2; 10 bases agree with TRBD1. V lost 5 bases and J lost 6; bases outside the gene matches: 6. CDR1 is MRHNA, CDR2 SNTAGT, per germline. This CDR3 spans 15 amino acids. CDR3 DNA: TGTGCCAGCAGTTCGGACAGGGGGAGCTCCGGGGAGCTGTTTTTT. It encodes CASSSDRGSSGELFF.

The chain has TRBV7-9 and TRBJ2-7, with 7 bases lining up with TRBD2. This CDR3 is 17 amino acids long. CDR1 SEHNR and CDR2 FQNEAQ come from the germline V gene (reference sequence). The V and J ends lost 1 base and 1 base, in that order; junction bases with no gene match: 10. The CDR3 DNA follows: TGTGCCAGCAGCTTAGGAATGGATCGGGAGGTTTCCTACGAGCAGTACTTC. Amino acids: CASSLGMDREVSYEQYF.

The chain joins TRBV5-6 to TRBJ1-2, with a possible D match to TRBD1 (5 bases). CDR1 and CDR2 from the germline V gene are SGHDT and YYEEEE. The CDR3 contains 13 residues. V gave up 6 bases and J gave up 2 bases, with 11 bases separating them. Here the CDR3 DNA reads TGTGCCAGCATCCGGGGGGGAAACTATGGCTACACCTTC. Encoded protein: CASIRGGNYGYTF. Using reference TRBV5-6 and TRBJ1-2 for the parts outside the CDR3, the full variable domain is DAGVTQSPTHLIKTRGQQVTLRCSPKSGHDTVSWYQQALGQGPQFIFQYYEEEERQRGNFPDRFSGHQFPNYSSELNVNALLLGDSALYLCASIRGGNYGYTFGSGTRLTVV.

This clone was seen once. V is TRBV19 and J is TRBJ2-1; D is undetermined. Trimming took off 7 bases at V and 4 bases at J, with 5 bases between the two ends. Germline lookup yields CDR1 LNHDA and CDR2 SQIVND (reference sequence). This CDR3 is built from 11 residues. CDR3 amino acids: CASTKYNEQFF. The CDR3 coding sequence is TGTGCCAGTACGAAATACAATGAGCAGTTCTTC. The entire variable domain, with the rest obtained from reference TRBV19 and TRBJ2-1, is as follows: DGGITQSPKYLFRKEGQNVTLSCEQNLNHDAMYWYRQDPGQGLRLIYYSQIVNDFQKGDIAEGYSVSREKKESFPLTVTSAQKNPTAFYLCASTKYNEQFFGPGTRLTVL.

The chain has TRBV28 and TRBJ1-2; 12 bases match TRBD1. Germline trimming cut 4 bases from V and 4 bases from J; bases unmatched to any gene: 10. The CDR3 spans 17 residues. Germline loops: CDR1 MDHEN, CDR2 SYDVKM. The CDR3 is CASSSDGTGGVVYGYTF. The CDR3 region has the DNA TGTGCCAGCAGTTCCGATGGGACAGGGGGCGTTGTCTATGGCTACACCTTC.

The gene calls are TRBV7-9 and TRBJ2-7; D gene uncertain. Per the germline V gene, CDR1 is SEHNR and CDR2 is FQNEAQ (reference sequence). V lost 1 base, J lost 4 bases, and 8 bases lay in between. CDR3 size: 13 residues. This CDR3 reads CASSLGGGYEQYF. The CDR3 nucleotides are TGTGCCAGCAGCTTAGGTGGTGGGTACGAGCAGTACTTC. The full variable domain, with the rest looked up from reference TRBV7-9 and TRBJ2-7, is DTGVSQNPRHKITKRGQNVTFRCDPISEHNRLYWYRQTLGQGPEFLTYFQNEAQLEKSRLLSDRFSAERPKGSFSTLEIQRTEQGDSAMYLCASSLGGGYEQYFGPGTRLTVT.

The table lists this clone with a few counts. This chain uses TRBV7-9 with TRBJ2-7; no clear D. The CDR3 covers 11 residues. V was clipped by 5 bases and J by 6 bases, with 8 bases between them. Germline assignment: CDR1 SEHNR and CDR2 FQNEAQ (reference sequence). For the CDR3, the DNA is TGTGCCAGCAGCCCCGTCCCCGAGCAGTACTTC. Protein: CASSPVPEQYF.

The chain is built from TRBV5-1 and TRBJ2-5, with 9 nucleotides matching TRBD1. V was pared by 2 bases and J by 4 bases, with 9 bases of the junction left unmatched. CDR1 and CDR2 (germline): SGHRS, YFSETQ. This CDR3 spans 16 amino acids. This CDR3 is CASSFSATGGRETQYF. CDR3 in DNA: TGCGCCAGCAGCTTTTCCGCCACAGGGGGCCGAGAGACCCAGTACTTC.

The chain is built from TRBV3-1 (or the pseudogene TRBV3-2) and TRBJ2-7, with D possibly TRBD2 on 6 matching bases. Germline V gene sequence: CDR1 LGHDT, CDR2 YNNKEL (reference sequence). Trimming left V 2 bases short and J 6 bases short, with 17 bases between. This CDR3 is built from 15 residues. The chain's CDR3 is CASSQNSGSGAEQYF. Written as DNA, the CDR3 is TGTGCCAGCAGCCAAAACTCAGGGTCGGGAGCCGAGCAGTACTTC.

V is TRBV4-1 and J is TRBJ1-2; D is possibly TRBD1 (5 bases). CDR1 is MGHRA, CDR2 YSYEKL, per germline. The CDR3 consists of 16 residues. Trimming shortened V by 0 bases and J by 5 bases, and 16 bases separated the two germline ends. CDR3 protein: CASSQDLRGTRYGYTF. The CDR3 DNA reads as TGCGCCAGCAGCCAAGATCTTAGGGGAACGAGGTATGGCTACACCTTC.

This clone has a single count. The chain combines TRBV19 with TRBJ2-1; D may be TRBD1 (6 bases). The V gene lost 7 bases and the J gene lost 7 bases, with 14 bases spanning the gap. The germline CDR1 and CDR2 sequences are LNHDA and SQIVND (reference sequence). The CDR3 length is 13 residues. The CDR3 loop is CASTPQGQNEQFF. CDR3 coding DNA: TGTGCCAGTACCCCACAGGGTCAGAATGAGCAGTTCTTC.

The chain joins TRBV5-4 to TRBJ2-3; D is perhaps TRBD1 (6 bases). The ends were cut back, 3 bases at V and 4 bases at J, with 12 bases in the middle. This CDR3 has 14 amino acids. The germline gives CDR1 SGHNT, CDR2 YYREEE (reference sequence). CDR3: CASSSRGGPDTQYF. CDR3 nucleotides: TGTGCCAGCAGCTCCAGGGGCGGGCCAGATACGCAGTATTTT. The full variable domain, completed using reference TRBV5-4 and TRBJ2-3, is ETGVTQSPTHLIKTRGQQVTLRCSSQSGHNTVSWYQQALGQGPQFIFQYYREEENGRGNFPPRFSGLQFPNYSSELNVNALELDDSALYLCASSSRGGPDTQYFGPGTRLTVL.

The CDR3 nucleotides read TGTGCCTGGAGTGTACAGGGGCCCTATGGAAACACCATATATTTT. It encodes CAWSVQGPYGNTIYF. The chain links TRBV30 to TRBJ1-3; 7 nucleotides line up with TRBD1. The CDR3 runs to 15 residues. With V trimmed by 0 bases and J by 3 bases, 5 bases remained unmatched. Per the germline V gene, CDR1 is GTSNPN and CDR2 is SVGIG (reference sequence).

CDR3 coding DNA: TGTGCCATCGAACAGACTAGCGGGATGTTTGGGGAGCAGTTCTTC. Translated, it gives CAIEQTSGMFGEQFF. The V gene is TRBV21-1, the J gene TRBJ2-1; the table's D call, TRBD2, was not checked against the DNA. TRBV21-1 is deemed a pseudogene. The CDR3 consists of 15 residues.

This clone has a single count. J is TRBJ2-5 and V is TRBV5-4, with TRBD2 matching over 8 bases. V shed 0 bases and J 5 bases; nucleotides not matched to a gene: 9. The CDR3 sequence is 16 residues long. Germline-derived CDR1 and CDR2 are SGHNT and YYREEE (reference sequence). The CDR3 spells CASSLGGAGGVETQYF. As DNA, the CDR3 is TGTGCCAGCAGCTTGGGAGGGGCGGGAGGCGTCGAGACCCAGTACTTC.

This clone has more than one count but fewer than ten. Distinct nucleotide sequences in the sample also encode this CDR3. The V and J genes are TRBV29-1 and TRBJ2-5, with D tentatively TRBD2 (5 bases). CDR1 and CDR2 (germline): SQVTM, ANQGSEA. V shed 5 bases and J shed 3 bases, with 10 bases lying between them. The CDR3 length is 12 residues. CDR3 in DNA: TGCAGCGTTTTGATGGGAGAAGAGACCCAGTACTTC. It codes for CSVLMGEETQYF.

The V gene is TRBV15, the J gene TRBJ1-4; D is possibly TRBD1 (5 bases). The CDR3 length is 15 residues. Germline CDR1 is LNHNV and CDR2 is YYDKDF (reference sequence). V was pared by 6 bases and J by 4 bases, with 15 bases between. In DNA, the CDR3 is TGTGCCACCAGGTTCCTAGGGGCGATTAATGAAAAACTGTTTTTT. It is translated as CATRFLGAINEKLFF. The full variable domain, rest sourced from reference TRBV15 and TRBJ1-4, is DAMVIQNPRYQVTQFGKPVTLSCSQTLNHNVMYWYQQKSSQAPKLLFHYYDKDFNNEADTPDNFQSRRPNTSFCFLDIRSPGLGDTAMYLCATRFLGAINEKLFFGSGTQLSVL.

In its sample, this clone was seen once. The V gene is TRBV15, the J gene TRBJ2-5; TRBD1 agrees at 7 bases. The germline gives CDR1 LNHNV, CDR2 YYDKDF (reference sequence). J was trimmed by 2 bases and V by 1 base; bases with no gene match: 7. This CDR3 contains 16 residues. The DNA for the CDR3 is TGTGCCACCAGCAGAGTACCCAACAGGGGTCAAGAGACCCAGTACTTC. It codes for CATSRVPNRGQETQYF.

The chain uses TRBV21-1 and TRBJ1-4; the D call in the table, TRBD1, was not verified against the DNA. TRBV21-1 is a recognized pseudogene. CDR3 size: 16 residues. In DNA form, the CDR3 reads TGTGCCAGCAGCAGGGACACGGAGGCAACTAATGAAAAACTGTTTTTT. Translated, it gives CASSRDTEATNEKLFF.

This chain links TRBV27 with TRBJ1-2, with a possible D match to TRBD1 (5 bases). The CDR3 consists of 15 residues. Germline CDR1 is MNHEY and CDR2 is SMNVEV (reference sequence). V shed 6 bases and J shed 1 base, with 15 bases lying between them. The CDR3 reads CASRALGGHNYGYTF. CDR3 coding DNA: TGTGCCAGCAGAGCCTTAGGTGGACATAACTATGGCTACACCTTC.

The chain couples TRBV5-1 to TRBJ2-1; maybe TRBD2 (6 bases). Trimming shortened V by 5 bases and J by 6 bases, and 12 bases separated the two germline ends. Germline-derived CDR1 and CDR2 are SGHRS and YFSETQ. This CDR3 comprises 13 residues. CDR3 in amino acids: CASSTGVGNEQFF. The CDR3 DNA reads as TGCGCCAGCAGTACGGGGGTAGGCAATGAGCAGTTCTTC.